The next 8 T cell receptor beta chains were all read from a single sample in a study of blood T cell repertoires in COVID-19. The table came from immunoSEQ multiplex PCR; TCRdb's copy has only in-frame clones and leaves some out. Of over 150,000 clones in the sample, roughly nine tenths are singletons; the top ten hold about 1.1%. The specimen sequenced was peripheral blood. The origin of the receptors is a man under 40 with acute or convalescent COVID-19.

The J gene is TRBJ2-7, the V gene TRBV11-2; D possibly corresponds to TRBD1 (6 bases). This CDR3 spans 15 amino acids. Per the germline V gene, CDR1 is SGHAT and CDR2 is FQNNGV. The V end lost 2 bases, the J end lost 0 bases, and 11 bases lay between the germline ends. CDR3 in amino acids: CASSLSMDSSYEQYF. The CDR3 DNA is TGTGCCAGCAGCTTATCGATGGACAGCTCCTACGAGCAGTACTTC.

CDR3 DNA sequence: TGCGCCAGCAGTGAGTCGAAATCTCTGGGTGCTAGCGGGGTCTACAATGAGCAGTTCTTC. Its protein is CASSESKSLGASGVYNEQFF. The chain recombines TRBV10-2 with TRBJ2-1; the match to TRBD2 covers 9 bases. The germline V gene encodes CDR1 WSHSY and CDR2 SAAADI. The V gene end was trimmed by 0 bases and the J gene end by 3 bases; junction bases not matched to a gene: 15. The CDR3 consists of 20 residues.

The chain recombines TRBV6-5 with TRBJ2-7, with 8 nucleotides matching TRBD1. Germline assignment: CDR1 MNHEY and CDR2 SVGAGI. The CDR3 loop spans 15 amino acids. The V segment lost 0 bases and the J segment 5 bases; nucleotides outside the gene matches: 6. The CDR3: CASSYSGQGLNEQYF. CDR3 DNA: TGTGCCAGCAGTTACTCCGGACAGGGTCTAAACGAGCAGTACTTC.

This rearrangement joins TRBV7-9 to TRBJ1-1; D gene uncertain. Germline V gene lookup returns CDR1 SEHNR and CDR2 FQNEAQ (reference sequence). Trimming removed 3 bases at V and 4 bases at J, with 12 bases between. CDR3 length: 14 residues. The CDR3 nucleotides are TGTGCCAGCAGCTTGTCTAACGGGGTCACTGAAGCTTTCTTT. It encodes CASSLSNGVTEAFF.

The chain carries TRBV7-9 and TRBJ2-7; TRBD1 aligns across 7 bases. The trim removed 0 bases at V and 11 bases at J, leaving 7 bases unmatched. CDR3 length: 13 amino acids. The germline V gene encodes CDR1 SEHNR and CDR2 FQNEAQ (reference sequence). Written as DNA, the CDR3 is TGTGCCAGCAGCTTAGCAGACAGGGTGGGGGAGTACTTC. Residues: CASSLADRVGEYF. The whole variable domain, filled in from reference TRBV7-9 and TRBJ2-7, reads DTGVSQNPRHKITKRGQNVTFRCDPISEHNRLYWYRQTLGQGPEFLTYFQNEAQLEKSRLLSDRFSAERPKGSFSTLEIQRTEQGDSAMYLCASSLADRVGEYFGPGTRLTVT.

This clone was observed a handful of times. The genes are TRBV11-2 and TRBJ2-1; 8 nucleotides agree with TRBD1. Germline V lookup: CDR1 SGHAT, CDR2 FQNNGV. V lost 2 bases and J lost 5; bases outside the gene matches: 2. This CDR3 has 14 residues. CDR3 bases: TGTGCCAGCAGCTTAAGGACAGGGCACAATGAGCAGTTCTTC. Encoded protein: CASSLRTGHNEQFF. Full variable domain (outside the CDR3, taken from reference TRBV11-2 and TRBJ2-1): EAGVAQSPRYKIIEKRQSVAFWCNPISGHATLYWYQQILGQGPKLLIQFQNNGVVDDSQLPKDRFSAERLKGVDSTLKIQPAKLEDSAVYLCASSLRTGHNEQFFGPGTRLTVL.

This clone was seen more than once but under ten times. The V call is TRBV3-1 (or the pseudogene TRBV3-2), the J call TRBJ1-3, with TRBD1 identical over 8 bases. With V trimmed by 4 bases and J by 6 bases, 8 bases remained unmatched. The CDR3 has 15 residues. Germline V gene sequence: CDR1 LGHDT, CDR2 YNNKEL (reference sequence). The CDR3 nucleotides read TGTGCCAGCAGCCCCCGGACAGGGAGGGAAAACACCATATATTTT. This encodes CASSPRTGRENTIYF.

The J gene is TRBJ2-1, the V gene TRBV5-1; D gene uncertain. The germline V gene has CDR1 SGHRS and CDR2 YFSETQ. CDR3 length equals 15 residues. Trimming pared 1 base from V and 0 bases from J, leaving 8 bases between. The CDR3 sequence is CASSLTVSSYNEQFF. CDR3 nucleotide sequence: TGCGCCAGCAGCTTGACCGTGAGCTCCTACAATGAGCAGTTCTTC.